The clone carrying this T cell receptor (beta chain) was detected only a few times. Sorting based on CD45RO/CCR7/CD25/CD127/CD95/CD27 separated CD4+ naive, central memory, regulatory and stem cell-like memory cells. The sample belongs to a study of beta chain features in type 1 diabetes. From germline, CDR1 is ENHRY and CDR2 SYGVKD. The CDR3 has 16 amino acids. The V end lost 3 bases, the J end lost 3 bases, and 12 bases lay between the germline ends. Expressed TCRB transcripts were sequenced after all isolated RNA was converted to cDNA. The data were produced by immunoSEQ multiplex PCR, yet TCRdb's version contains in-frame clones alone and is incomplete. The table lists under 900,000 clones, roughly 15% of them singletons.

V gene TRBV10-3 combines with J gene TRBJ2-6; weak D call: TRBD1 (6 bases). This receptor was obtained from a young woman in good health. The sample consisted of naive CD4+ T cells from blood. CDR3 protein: CAISDPTGRGANVLTF. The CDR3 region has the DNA TGTGCCATCAGTGACCCCACAGGGCGTGGGGCCAACGTCCTGACTTTC.